This T cell receptor beta chain was recorded in a study of T cells after yellow fever vaccination. V gave up 7 bases and J gave up 4 bases, with 10 bases separating them. The germline gives CDR1 SQVTM, CDR2 ANQGSEA. This CDR3 is 11 amino acids long. TCRdb reanalysed the 5' RACE reads using MiXCR and keeps one entry per CDR3 protein. The sample lists 350,000 to 550,000 distinct CDR3 sequences, over 15% occurring once. Study results and limitations: Peaking faster, on day 5 versus 15, the secondary response was nonetheless weaker.

This clonotype was found a few times. The antigen remains undetermined. The source material was PBMCs, sampled before the yellow fever booster vaccination. The receptor was derived from a man aged 18 to 30 who received the YFV17D yellow fever vaccine. The V call is TRBV29-1, the J call TRBJ1-2; perhaps TRBD1 as D (5 bases). CDR3 sequence reads: CSGAQAYGYTF. The CDR3 nucleotides are TGCAGCGGGGCACAGGCCTATGGCTACACCTTC.